Below are 28 T cell receptor beta chains sequenced from a single sample in a study of T cells after yellow fever vaccination. From the 5' RACE reads, TCRdb called clonotypes with MiXCR, one entry per CDR3 protein. The table includes about 240,000 distinct CDR3 sequences, about 7.1% detected once. The sequencing used CD4+ T cells sorted from PBMCs, collected 15 days after the yellow fever booster vaccination. The receptors stem from a man under 40 who received the YFV17D yellow fever vaccine.

The J gene is TRBJ1-6, the V gene TRBV19; no clear D gene. The germline V gene has CDR1 LNHDA and CDR2 SQIVND (reference sequence). This CDR3 comprises 18 residues. V gave up 5 bases and J gave up 0 bases, with 17 bases separating them. The CDR3 DNA is TGTGCCAGTAGTCGACGGAGATCGGGAGACTCCTATAATTCACCCCTCCACTTT. It codes for CASSRRRSGDSYNSPLHF. Full variable domain (remainder filled in from reference TRBV19 and TRBJ1-6): DGGITQSPKYLFRKEGQNVTLSCEQNLNHDAMYWYRQDPGQGLRLIYYSQIVNDFQKGDIAEGYSVSREKKESFPLTVTSAQKNPTAFYLCASSRRRSGDSYNSPLHFGNGTRLTVT.

There are a few counts of this clonotype. The gene calls are TRBV7-3 and TRBJ1-2; D gene uncertain. The CDR3 spans 14 residues. Trimming shortened V by 0 bases and J by 7 bases, and 12 bases separated the two germline ends. Germline assignment: CDR1 SGHTA and CDR2 FQGTGA. CDR3 in amino acids: CASSLTESARGYTF. In DNA form, the CDR3 reads TGTGCCAGCAGCTTAACCGAATCTGCTCGTGGCTACACCTTC.

This clonotype appeared many times. V usage is TRBV18 and J usage is TRBJ2-7; 7 bases match TRBD2. The CDR3 runs to 14 residues. The germline V gene has CDR1 KGHSH and CDR2 LQKENI. Unmatched junction bases numbered 4, after V lost 3 bases and J lost 2 bases. Written as DNA, the CDR3 is TGTGCCAGCTCACCTACCGGGACTACCTACGAGCAGTACTTC. Translation: CASSPTGTTYEQYF.

The V and J genes are TRBV5-4 and TRBJ2-2; 12 bases line up with TRBD2. V trimming: 5 bases; J trimming: 6 bases; junction bases outside the gene matches: 8. The germline gives CDR1 SGHNT, CDR2 YYREEE (reference sequence). The CDR3 spans 16 residues. The CDR3 DNA follows: TGTGCCAGCAGGCTGACTAGCGGGGGAATACCCGGGGAGCTGTTTTTT. This gives the protein CASRLTSGGIPGELFF.

This clonotype has a handful of counts. At one of its ends the junction is not consistent with the germline gene, which may arise from a read error. The chain combines TRBV20-1 with TRBJ2-2; 12 bases agree with TRBD2. Per germline, CDR1 DFQATT and CDR2 SNEGSKA (reference sequence). The CDR3 spans 17 residues. The CDR3 loop is CCASASGRAGDTGELFF. DNA of the CDR3: TGCTGTGCTAGTGCTAGCGGGAGGGCCGGGGACACCGGGGAGCTGTTTTTT.

The chain joins TRBV6-5 to TRBJ2-7; the match to TRBD2 covers 7 bases. V dropped 2 bases and J dropped 4; count of bases not matched to a gene: 8. The CDR3 runs 15 residues. Per germline, CDR1 MNHEY and CDR2 SVGAGI. The CDR3 DNA is TGTGCCAGCAGTTACAGCGGGGACTCCCGGTACGAGCAGTACTTC. This encodes CASSYSGDSRYEQYF.

This clonotype was seen only a few times. The V call is TRBV5-4, the J call TRBJ2-5, with 10 bases aligning to TRBD2. Trimming took 3 bases from V and 2 from J; bases not matched to a gene: 7. The CDR3 runs to 16 residues. Germline V CDR1 and CDR2: SGHNT, YYREEE (reference sequence). CDR3 nucleotides: TGTGCCAGCAGCTCAATAGCGGGAGGAGGACAAGAGACCCAGTACTTC. Its translation: CASSSIAGGGQETQYF.

This clonotype occurred many times. The chain is built from TRBV4-3 and TRBJ2-3; D not certain. V lost 0 bases and J lost 0, with 13 bases in between. The germline V gene encodes CDR1 LGHNA and CDR2 YSLEER. The CDR3 loop spans 17 amino acids. The CDR3 coding sequence is TGCGCCAGCAGCCAAGATCTTGGGCGGTTTAGCACAGATACGCAGTATTTT. Translation: CASSQDLGRFSTDTQYF.

This clonotype was found many times. V is TRBV7-9 and J is TRBJ2-1; maybe TRBD1 (5 bases). CDR3 length: 12 amino acids. Germline CDR1 SEHNR, CDR2 FQNEAQ (reference sequence). Trimming removed 4 bases from V and 10 bases from J, with 11 bases in between. The CDR3 loop reads CASSSLRTEQFF. CDR3 nucleotide sequence: TGTGCCAGCAGCTCACTCAGGACAGAGCAGTTCTTC.

V is TRBV10-3 and J is TRBJ2-5; 10 nucleotides align to TRBD2. The CDR3 totals 18 residues. Germline values: CDR1 ENHRY, CDR2 SYGVKD. J gave up 5 bases and V 0 bases, and 12 bases lay outside the gene matches. The CDR3 nucleotides read TGTGCCATCAGTGAGTCGATGTCTGCTAGCGGGAGAGGTGAGACCCAGTACTTC. Its translation is CAISESMSASGRGETQYF.

This clonotype appeared a few times. The rearrangement joins TRBV6-1 to TRBJ2-3; maybe TRBD1 (5 bases). Trimming cost V 1 base and J 5 bases, with 13 bases left between them. The CDR3 covers 15 residues. In germline, CDR1 is MNHNS, CDR2 SASEGT. The CDR3 loop reads CASSEGGAAVDTQYF. The CDR3 DNA sequence: TGTGCCAGCAGTGAAGGTGGGGCAGCCGTAGATACGCAGTATTTT.

This clonotype occurred a few times. The rearrangement links TRBV10-3 to TRBJ2-4; 7 bases agree with TRBD1. CDR1 ENHRY and CDR2 SYGVKD come from the germline V gene. The J segment lost 3 bases and the V segment lost 1 base, leaving 3 bases of the junction unmatched. This CDR3 spans 15 amino acids. The CDR3 reads CAISELQGNKNIQYF. The CDR3 coding sequence is TGTGCCATCAGTGAGTTACAGGGGAACAAAAACATTCAGTACTTC.

The sample holds many counts of this clonotype. CDR3: CASSRGIDGSSYEQYF. CDR3 DNA: TGTGCCAGTAGCCGAGGCATCGACGGGAGCTCCTACGAGCAGTACTTC. V is TRBV19 and J is TRBJ2-7, with D possibly TRBD2 on 6 matching bases. There are 16 residues in the CDR3. Germline V CDR1 and CDR2: LNHDA, SQIVND (reference sequence). V dropped 6 bases and J dropped 0 bases, with 18 bases sitting between them.

This clonotype came up a few times. The V call is TRBV3-1, the J call TRBJ2-2; D is possibly TRBD2 (5 bases). The CDR3 totals 15 residues. Trimming shortened V by 4 bases and J by 7 bases, and 16 bases separated the two germline ends. Germline CDR1 LGHDT, CDR2 YNNKEL (reference sequence). CDR3 residues: CASSPSGVNGGELFF. CDR3 nucleotide sequence: TGTGCCAGCAGCCCTTCCGGGGTAAATGGCGGGGAGCTGTTTTTT.

The chain couples TRBV9 to TRBJ2-3, with D tentatively TRBD1 or TRBD2 (5 bases each). CDR1 and CDR2 (germline): SGDLS, YYNGEE. V was cut by 0 bases and J by 2 bases, with 10 bases left in between. The CDR3 is 15 residues long. The chain's CDR3 is CASSVGGTLTDTQYF. As DNA, the CDR3 is TGTGCCAGCAGCGTAGGGGGGACCCTCACAGATACGCAGTATTTT.

This clonotype turned up a few times. DNA for the CDR3: TGCGCCAGCAACCCAAGATTAGGGACCTCAGATGAAGCTTTCTTT. This sequence encodes CASNPRLGTSDEAFF. The chain links TRBV4-3 to TRBJ1-1, with a possible D match to TRBD1 (5 bases). CDR1 is LGHNA and CDR2 is YSLEER in the germline V gene. Trimming cost V 7 bases and J 7 bases, with 22 bases left between them. The CDR3 has 15 residues.

This clonotype was recorded many times. This chain uses TRBV7-8 with TRBJ1-6; D is unresolved. Germline V CDR1 and CDR2: SGHVS, FQNEAQ. This CDR3 comprises 13 residues. Trimming removed 2 bases at V and 8 bases at J, with 7 bases between. Here the CDR3 reads CASSLNRDSPLHF. In DNA, the CDR3 is TGTGCCAGCAGCTTAAACCGGGATTCACCCCTCCACTTT.

V is TRBV7-2 and J is TRBJ1-1, with no clear D. Germline assignment: CDR1 SGHTA and CDR2 FQGNSA. This CDR3 is built from 15 residues. Trimming took 1 base from V and 2 from J, leaving 11 bases between them. As DNA, the CDR3 is TGTGCCAGCAGCTTAGACTCTAGCGTAAACACTGAAGCTTTCTTT. Translating it yields CASSLDSSVNTEAFF.

In this sample, this clonotype turned up many times. The rearrangement links TRBV21-1 to TRBJ2-7; no DNA check was done on the table's D call, TRBD2. TRBV21-1 is flagged as a pseudogene. CDR3 length: 16 amino acids. The CDR3 sequence is CASSITGRPVVPEQYF. In DNA, the CDR3 is TGTGCCAGCAGCATTACCGGGAGGCCAGTGGTACCCGAGCAGTACTTC.

Many counts were recorded for this clonotype. The chain carries TRBV6-5 and TRBJ2-3; perhaps TRBD1 as D (6 bases). There are 15 residues in the CDR3. Looked up from germline, CDR1 is MNHEY and CDR2 is SVGAGI. The germline V and J ends were trimmed by 2 bases and 3 bases, with 12 bases remaining between them. Written as DNA, the CDR3 is TGTGCCAGCAGTTACGTGGCAGGGGTAACAGATACGCAGTATTTT. It translates to CASSYVAGVTDTQYF.

This clonotype was seen many times. The rearrangement links TRBV7-2 to TRBJ1-1; D is ambiguous. Per the germline V gene, CDR1 is SGHTA and CDR2 is FQGNSA. Trimming pared 5 bases from V and 1 base from J, leaving 14 bases between. There are 15 residues in the CDR3. The CDR3 nucleotides read TGTGCCAGCAGCCTCTTCGGCGTGGGGAACACTGAAGCTTTCTTT. Translation gives CASSLFGVGNTEAFF.

V usage is TRBV7-7 and J usage is TRBJ2-5; no reliable D call. The CDR3 sequence is 13 residues long. Germline CDR1 reads SSHAT; CDR2 reads FNYEAQ (reference sequence). Between the trimmed V and J ends, which lost 3 bases and 5 bases, there was a span of 10 bases. CDR3 in DNA: TGTGCCAGCAGCTTTACAGTTGTGGAGACCCAGTACTTC. Its protein product is CASSFTVVETQYF. The variable domain in full, completed from reference TRBV7-7 and TRBJ2-5, reads GAGVSQSPRYKVTKRGQDVTLRCDPISSHATLYWYQQALGQGPEFLTYFNYEAQPDKSGLPSDRFSAERPEGSISTLTIQRTEQRDSAMYRCASSFTVVETQYFGPGTRLLVL.

This clonotype was seen many times. The rearrangement joins TRBV12-3 or TRBV12-4 to TRBJ1-1, with D hard to call. This CDR3 contains 11 residues. The V end lost 1 base, the J end lost 11 bases, and 8 bases lay between the germline ends. CDR3 in amino acids: CASSLGNKAFF. CDR3 bases: TGTGCCAGCAGTTTAGGGAACAAGGCTTTCTTT.

There are a few counts of this clonotype. The chain carries TRBV7-2 and TRBJ2-7; D ambiguous. CDR1 SGHTA and CDR2 FQGNSA come from the germline V gene. Trimming removed 1 base at V and 2 bases at J, with 6 bases between. The CDR3 is 13 residues long. Written as DNA, the CDR3 is TGTGCCAGCAGCTTAGGAGAGCCCTACGAGCAGTACTTC. Amino acid sequence: CASSLGEPYEQYF.

This clonotype was detected many times. V gene TRBV20-1 combines with J gene TRBJ1-5, with unresolved D. The V end lost 6 bases, the J end lost 1 base, and 7 bases lay between the germline ends. The V gene's germline CDR1 is DFQATT and CDR2 SNEGSKA (reference sequence). There are 12 residues in the CDR3. CDR3: CSASGSNQPQHF. As DNA, the CDR3 is TGCAGTGCCAGTGGCAGCAATCAGCCCCAGCATTTT.

There are a few counts of this clonotype. This chain connects TRBV20-1 to TRBJ2-5; unclear D gene. This CDR3 region has 17 residues. Trimming shortened V by 2 bases and J by 2 bases, and 21 bases separated the two germline ends. In germline, CDR1 is DFQATT, CDR2 SNEGSKA (reference sequence). CDR3 bases: TGCAGTGCTAGAAGGGTACGGGCAGCCATTTTACAAGAGACCCAGTACTTC. It is translated as CSARRVRAAILQETQYF.

The table lists this clonotype with a count of one. At one end the junction does not follow the germline gene, possibly because of a read error. J is TRBJ2-3 and V is TRBV12-3 or TRBV12-4; D not resolved. The CDR3 spans 12 residues. The CDR3 loop is CASSLRPSPQNF. For the CDR3, the DNA is TGTGCCAGCAGTTTAAGGCCTTCTCCGCAGAATTTT.

In this sample, this clonotype turned up once. One end of the junction does not line up with germline, which may come from a read error. The chain carries TRBV9 and TRBJ2-1, with D perhaps matching TRBD2 (6 bases). Germline V gene sequence: CDR1 SGDLS, CDR2 YYNGEE. CDR3 length: 12 amino acids. Here the CDR3 DNA reads TGTGCCAGCAGCCCGCGCGGGGCCGCGGCCGACTTC. It yields the protein CASSPRGAAADF. Complete variable domain (other parts from reference TRBV9 and TRBJ2-1): DSGVTQTPKHLITATGQRVTLRCSPRSGDLSVYWYQQSLDQGLQFLIQYYNGEERAKGNILERFSAQQFPDLHSELNLSSLELGDSALYFCASSPRGAAADFGPGTRLTVL.